This T cell receptor beta chain was found in a study of shared clonotypes between healthy human individuals (TCRdb year 2020). A note on the overall study: A few men and two women, aged 18 to 49 years, made up the cohort. For each donor, three plates each were used for CD4 naive and CD4 memory, two plates were used for CD8 naive, and one plate was used for CD8 memory. Each donor's leukapheresis produced roughly between about 0.9 and 9.5 billion PBMCs. The study deeply sequenced blood TCR repertoires of about 5 healthy adults to estimate repertoire size and the extent of clonotype sharing between individuals. Different laboratories and diverse techniques were used to prepare libraries and sequence TCR repertoires, to increase sequencing depth and limit assay-specific biases. Beyond this particular receptor, the publication reports: Based on pairwise subsampling, the degree of clonotype sharing among donors was expected to be affected by sequencing depth. Sampling was restricted to blood, and TCR repertoires in tissue are likely to differ from TCR repertoires in blood. Approximately 5% of naive CD4, around 4% of naive CD8, 2% to 2.5% of memory CD4, and 0.35% to 0.5% of memory CD8 clonotypes were shared across a handful of donors. Higher generation probabilities were observed for clonotypes shared by all four sorted-subset donors than for non-shared clonotypes. Because the study included a small number of donors, the genetic and exposure-history diversity represented was limited. Larger estimated clonotype richness was generally found for naive subsets than for memory subsets. Incomplete sequencing was indicated by rarefaction of sorted-subset datasets, despite the large sequencing depth.

Using the deep immunoSEQ assay, TCR CDR3 regions were amplified from genomic DNA by multiplex PCR. For each cell subset, the extracted genomic DNA was distributed evenly across all wells of several immunoSEQ 96-well plates, and each plate served as one replicate. For sorted subsets, each replicate PCR was loaded with approximately 200 ng genomic DNA, equivalent to about 30,000 T cell genomes. Purified libraries were measured with a Qubit 3.0 fluorometer, size-checked on a Bioanalyzer 2100, and measured again with the KAPA Library Quantification kit. A separate single-read 150-cycle Illumina NextSeq 550 flow cell was used to sequence each immunoSEQ 96-well plate. Turning to the authors' computational methods: Because the immunoSEQ output included only junctional sequences and no quality scores, the filtering could not be the same as the filtering used for full-length reads. Sequences were annotated with PyIR, a Python wrapper for IgBLAST v1.9, using IMGT germline references to assign V/J genes and CDR3. Reads were removed for weak V/J assignments (E-value above 1e-6), missing CDR3, stop codons, out-of-frame junctions, or ambiguous translated residues. V3J clonotypes were defined as sequences sharing the same inferred V gene, J gene, and CDR3 amino acid sequence. To compute the percentage overlap between repertoires, the number of shared unique clonotypes was divided by the size of the smaller repertoire. Richness of each repertoire was evaluated using RTK rarefaction, the Chao1 estimator, and Recon v2.1 estimates of unobserved clonotypes. Generation probabilities were computed with OLGA for all TCRbeta clonotypes obtained by the gDNA method from several donors. The table comes from immuneACCESS by way of TCRdb, which keeps in-frame sequences with V and J called. Part of the clones is missing from these tables; in studies checked, under half for an unresolved V gene and the rest for unknown reasons. The V and J calls and clone size are taken from that table; D and trimming were inferred from the DNA. This sample lists roughly 590,000 clones; just under 97% were detected once. The ten most abundant clones make up approximately 0.1% of the sample.

About this clone: What antigen it recognizes has not been identified. One base away there is no much larger clone; base qualities are not given.

For the CD8 naive samples, CD45RO-negative cells were positively selected for CCR7, yielding a CD45RA+CCR7+ population from which TemRA cells were excluded. Donors were healthy HIV-negative adults with no recently reported acute infections or vaccinations. Every donor was a Caucasian adult living in Nashville, Tennessee, USA. Blood was obtained by leukapheresis, after which PBMCs were separated by Ficoll-Histopaque density gradient centrifugation and cryopreserved in liquid nitrogen vapor phase. Purity and quantity of every magnetically sorted T cell population were checked by analytical flow cytometry. Genomic DNA was isolated from each sorted fraction and quantified by UV absorbance on a Nanodrop 2000c. This clonotype was sampled from a woman aged 25-40 years in good health. The sequenced sample was naive CD8+ T cells sorted from blood. The sample's cell subset or site label is to be understood as: CD45RA+CCR7+.

The CDR3 protein is CASSLYTSEGKAFF. The DNA sequence reads TGTGCCAGCAGCTTGTATACCAGTGAAGGGAAAGCTTTCTTT. The chain is encoded by TRBV5-6 joined to TRBJ1-1; the D gene remains uncertain. Cut back by 1 base and 9 bases, the V and J ends lie 16 bases apart. CDR1 and CDR2 are read off the germline V gene as SGHDT and YYEEEE. Counted from cysteine to phenylalanine, this CDR3 has 14 amino acids. Only the CDR3 portion is preserved as DNA: 42 bases, with reading frame beginning at the first base. With all but the CDR3 taken from the reference TRBV5-6 and TRBJ1-1 genes, the full variable domain is: DAGVTQSPTHLIKTRGQQVTLRCSPKSGHDTVSWYQQALGQGPQFIFQYYEEEERQRGNFPDRFSGHQFPNYSSELNVNALLLGDSALYLCASSLYTSEGKAFFGQGTRLTVV.